This T cell receptor (beta chain) is from a study of blood T cell repertoires in COVID-19. On the study more broadly: COVID-19 samples, acute and convalescent, were from the United States, Italy and Spain.

There are 15 residues in the CDR3. Per the germline V gene, CDR1 is MDHEN and CDR2 is SYDVKM. Trimming pared 3 bases from V and 3 bases from J, leaving 12 bases between. In the source study's methods: Reference gene primer amplification in the assay estimated nucleated cell counts. TCRdb's table, derived via immunoSEQ multiplex PCR, lists solely in-frame clones and lacks some. V and J calls and clone size are given by that table; D and trimming were obtained from the DNA. The sample has approximately 310,000 clones; around 87% are singletons. The TCR sequence derives from a man aged 45-65 years with active or convalescent COVID-19. The chain uses TRBV28 and TRBJ2-1; D may be TRBD2 (6 bases). Sequenced sample: peripheral blood. This CDR3 reads CASSFKGTLYNEQFF. In nucleotides, the CDR3 is TGTGCCAGCAGTTTCAAGGGGACTCTCTACAATGAGCAGTTCTTC.